This TCR beta chain was sequenced for a study of early T cells in non-severe SARS-CoV-2 infection. Overall study context: Investigators sequenced bulk RNA drawn from unsorted whole blood, and chains remained unpaired.

The V end lost 4 bases, the J end lost 0 bases, and 6 bases lay between the germline ends. The V gene's germline CDR1 is LGHDT and CDR2 YNNKEL (reference sequence). The CDR3 runs to 14 residues. Individual cDNA molecules received unique molecular identifiers. TCRdb fed the 5' RACE reads into MiXCR, producing one record per CDR3 protein. The sample has about 64,000 distinct CDR3 sequences, about an eighth seen once; the top ten hold roughly 4.2%. Notes on the study in general: Matches to VDJdb favored anti-spike CD8 responses and missed private and CD4 specificities.

This clonotype came up many times. As yet, its antigen is unknown. The specimen was whole blood. This sequence joins TRBV3-1 and TRBJ2-2; no clear D gene. The receptor's source is an adult who was a healthcare worker with PCR-confirmed SARS-CoV-2 infection or an uninfected control (not recorded which). The DNA for the CDR3 is TGTGCCAGCAGCCCGCGAACGAACACCGGGGAGCTGTTTTTT. This gives the protein CASSPRTNTGELFF.